A single sample is the source of the 10 T cell receptor beta chains below, sequenced in a study of control samples from healthy donors and cancer patients. Profiling relied on immunoSEQ multiplex PCR, and the TCRdb table lists in-frame clones only, not all of them. Of approximately 150,000 clones listed, 94% are singletons. Material: blood. Source of these receptors: a woman between 18 and 29 years old in good health.

The chain joins TRBV10-1 to TRBJ2-7; D is perhaps TRBD1 (6 bases). The CDR3 is 15 amino acids. The germline V gene encodes CDR1 WNHNN and CDR2 SYGVQD (reference sequence). V gave up 6 bases and J gave up 1 base, with 16 bases separating them. The CDR3, as DNA: TGCGCCAGCAGCGACTCGACAGGCTCTTCCTACGAGCAGTACTTC. This codes for CASSDSTGSSYEQYF.

The chain has TRBV24-1 and TRBJ2-7; possibly TRBD1 or TRBD2 for D (5 bases each). CDR1 is KGHDR, CDR2 SFDVKD, per germline. This CDR3 contains 12 residues. The V end lost 7 bases, the J end lost 0 bases, and 6 bases lay between the germline ends. CDR3: CATRGPSYEQYF. The CDR3 coding sequence is TGTGCCACCAGGGGACCCTCCTACGAGCAGTACTTC.

The chain uses TRBV5-5 and TRBJ1-1, with 7 bases fitting TRBD1. Germline CDR1 SGHKS, CDR2 YYEKEE (reference sequence). The V gene end was trimmed by 2 bases and the J gene end by 1 base; junction bases not matched to a gene: 5. The CDR3 covers 15 residues. The CDR3 DNA reads TGTGCCAGCAGCTTCTCGACAGGGAAGAACACTGAAGCTTTCTTT. It encodes CASSFSTGKNTEAFF.

The J gene is TRBJ2-5, the V gene TRBV5-6; D is undetermined. This CDR3 contains 18 residues. V gave up 1 base and J gave up 1 base, with 20 bases separating them. Germline CDR1 SGHDT, CDR2 YYEEEE. CDR3 bases: TGTGCCAGCAGCTTGAACACAGTCGAGGCTTTTCCCCAAGAGACCCAGTACTTC. As protein: CASSLNTVEAFPQETQYF.

The chain uses TRBV2 and TRBJ1-3; D ambiguous. Looked up from germline, CDR1 is SNHLY and CDR2 is FYNNEI. This CDR3 has 14 amino acids. The V end lost 7 bases, the J end lost 2 bases, and 12 bases lay between the germline ends. DNA for the CDR3: TGTGCCAGCAAGTTGGAGGGTACTGGAAACACCATATATTTT. It specifies CASKLEGTGNTIYF.

The rearrangement links TRBV10-1 to TRBJ2-1; no clear D gene. Germline V gene data show CDR1 as WNHNN and CDR2 as SYGVQD (reference sequence). With 3 bases removed from V and 6 bases from J, the gap between germline ends came to 9 bases. CDR3 size: 13 residues. The CDR3 loop is CASSDQSPNEQFF. The CDR3 region has the DNA TGCGCCAGCAGTGACCAATCCCCCAATGAGCAGTTCTTC.

This clone has just one count. The chain uses TRBV7-2 and TRBJ1-1; D might be TRBD1 (5 bases). From germline, CDR1 is SGHTA and CDR2 FQGNSA. The V end lost 5 bases, the J end lost 4 bases, and 20 bases lay between the germline ends. The length of the CDR3 is 16 residues. The CDR3 reads CASSLYLKQGSTEAFF. Written as DNA, the CDR3 is TGTGCCAGCAGCCTATACCTCAAGCAGGGATCCACTGAAGCTTTCTTT.

The CDR3 sequence: CASSLEQMVNYGYTF. The CDR3 region has the DNA TGCGCCAGCAGCTTGGAACAGATGGTTAACTATGGCTACACCTTC. This chain joins TRBV5-1 and TRBJ1-2, with unresolved D. V was clipped by 0 bases and J by 1 base, with 10 bases between them. This CDR3 is 15 amino acids long. Germline V gene lookup returns CDR1 SGHRS and CDR2 YFSETQ.

In regard to this clone: Additional DNA sequences in this sample encode the identical CDR3. The CDR3 coding sequence is TGTGCCAGCAGCTTATCCTACGAGCAGTACTTC. Its protein product is CASSLSYEQYF. V is TRBV7-2 and J is TRBJ2-7, with D hard to call. V was shortened by 2 bases and J by 1 base, with 0 bases between the two germline ends. Germline V gene lookup returns CDR1 SGHTA and CDR2 FQGNSA. The CDR3 has 11 residues.

This chain joins TRBV28 and TRBJ1-1; D is unresolved. Germline loops: CDR1 MDHEN, CDR2 SYDVKM. There are 12 residues in the CDR3. Deletions cut 5 bases from V and 7 bases from J, with 11 bases between. CDR3 sequence (DNA): TGTGCCAGCAGTCCCCCTCGAGATGAAGCTTTCTTT. Translating gives CASSPPRDEAFF.